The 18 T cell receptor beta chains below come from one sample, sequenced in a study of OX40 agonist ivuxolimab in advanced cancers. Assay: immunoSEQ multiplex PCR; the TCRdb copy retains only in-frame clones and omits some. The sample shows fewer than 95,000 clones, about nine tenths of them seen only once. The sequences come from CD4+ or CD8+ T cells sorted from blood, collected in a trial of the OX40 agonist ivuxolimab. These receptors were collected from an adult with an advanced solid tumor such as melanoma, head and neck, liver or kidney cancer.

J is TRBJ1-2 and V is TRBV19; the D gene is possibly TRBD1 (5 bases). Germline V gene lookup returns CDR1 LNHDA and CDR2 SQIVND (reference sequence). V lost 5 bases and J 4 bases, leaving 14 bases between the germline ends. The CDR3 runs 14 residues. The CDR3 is CASSPSPDSYGYTF. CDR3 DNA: TGTGCCAGTAGTCCCTCCCCCGACAGCTATGGCTACACCTTC.

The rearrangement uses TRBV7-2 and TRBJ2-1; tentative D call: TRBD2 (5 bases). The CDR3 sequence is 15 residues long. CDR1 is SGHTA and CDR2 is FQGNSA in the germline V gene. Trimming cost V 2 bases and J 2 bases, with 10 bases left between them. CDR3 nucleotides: TGTGCCAGCAGCTTATACGGGGATACCTACAATGAGCAGTTCTTC. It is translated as CASSLYGDTYNEQFF.

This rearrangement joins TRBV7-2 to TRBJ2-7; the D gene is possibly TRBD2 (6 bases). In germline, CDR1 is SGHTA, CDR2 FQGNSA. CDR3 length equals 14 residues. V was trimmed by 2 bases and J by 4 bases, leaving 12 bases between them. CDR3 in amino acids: CASSLRASVYEQYF. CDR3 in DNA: TGTGCCAGCAGCTTAAGGGCTAGCGTTTACGAGCAGTACTTC.

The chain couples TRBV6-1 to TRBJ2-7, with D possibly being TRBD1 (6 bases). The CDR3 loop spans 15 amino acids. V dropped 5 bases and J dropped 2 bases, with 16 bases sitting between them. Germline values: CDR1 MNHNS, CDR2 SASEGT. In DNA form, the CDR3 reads TGTGCCAGCAGTCCTACGGTGGGGGCCGCCTACGAGCAGTACTTC. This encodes CASSPTVGAAYEQYF.

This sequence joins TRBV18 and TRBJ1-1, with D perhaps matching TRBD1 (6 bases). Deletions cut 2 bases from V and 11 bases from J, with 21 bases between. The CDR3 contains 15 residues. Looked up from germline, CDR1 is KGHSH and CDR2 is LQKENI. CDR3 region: CASSPFTLEGGEAFF. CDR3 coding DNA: TGTGCCAGCTCACCATTCACCCTTGAGGGGGGCGAGGCTTTCTTT.

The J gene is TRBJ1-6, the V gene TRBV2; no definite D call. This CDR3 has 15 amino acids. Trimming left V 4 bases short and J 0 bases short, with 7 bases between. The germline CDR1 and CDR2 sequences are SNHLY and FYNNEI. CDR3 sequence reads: CASSADSSYNSPLHF. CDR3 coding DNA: TGTGCCAGCAGTGCCGATAGCTCCTATAATTCACCCCTCCACTTT.

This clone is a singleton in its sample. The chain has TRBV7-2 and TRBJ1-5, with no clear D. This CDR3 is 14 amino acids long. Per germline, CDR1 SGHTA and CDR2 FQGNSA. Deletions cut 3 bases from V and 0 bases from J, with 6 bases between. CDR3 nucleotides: TGTGCCAGCAGCTTCACGGGTAGCAATCAGCCCCAGCATTTT. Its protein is CASSFTGSNQPQHF.

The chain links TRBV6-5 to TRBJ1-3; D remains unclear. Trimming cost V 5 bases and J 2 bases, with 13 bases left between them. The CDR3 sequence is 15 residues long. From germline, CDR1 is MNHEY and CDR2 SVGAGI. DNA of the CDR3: TGTGCCAGCAGTCCCACCTGGAGCACTGGAAACACCATATATTTT. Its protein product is CASSPTWSTGNTIYF.

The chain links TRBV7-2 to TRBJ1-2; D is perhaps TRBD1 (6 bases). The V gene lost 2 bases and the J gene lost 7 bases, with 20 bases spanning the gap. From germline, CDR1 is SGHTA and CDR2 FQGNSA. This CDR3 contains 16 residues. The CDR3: CASSLFSGGYVSGYTF. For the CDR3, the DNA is TGTGCCAGCAGCTTATTTTCGGGGGGCTATGTAAGTGGCTACACCTTC.

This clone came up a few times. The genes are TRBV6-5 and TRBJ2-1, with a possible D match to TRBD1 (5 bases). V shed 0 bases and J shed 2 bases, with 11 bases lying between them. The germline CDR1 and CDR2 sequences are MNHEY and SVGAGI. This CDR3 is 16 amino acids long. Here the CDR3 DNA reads TGTGCCAGCAGTTACTCGACGGCAGGGACCTACAATGAGCAGTTCTTC. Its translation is CASSYSTAGTYNEQFF.

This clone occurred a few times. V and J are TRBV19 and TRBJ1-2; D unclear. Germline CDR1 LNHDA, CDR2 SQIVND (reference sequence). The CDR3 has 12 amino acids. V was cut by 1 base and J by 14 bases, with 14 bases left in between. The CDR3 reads CASSIGGRDLTF. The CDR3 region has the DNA TGTGCCAGTAGTATAGGAGGCCGTGACCTAACCTTC.

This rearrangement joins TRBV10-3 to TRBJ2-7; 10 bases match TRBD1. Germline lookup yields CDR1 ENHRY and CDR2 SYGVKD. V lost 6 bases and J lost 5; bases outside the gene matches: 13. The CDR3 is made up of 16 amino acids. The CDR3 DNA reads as TGTGCCATCAGCTCGATAGGGGACAGGGGCCCCAACGAGCAGTACTTC. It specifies CAISSIGDRGPNEQYF.

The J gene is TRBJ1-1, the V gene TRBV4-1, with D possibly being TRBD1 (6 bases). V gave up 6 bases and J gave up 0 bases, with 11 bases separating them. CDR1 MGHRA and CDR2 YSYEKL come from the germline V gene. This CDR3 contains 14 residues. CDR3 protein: CASSRTEVNTEAFF. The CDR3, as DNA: TGCGCCAGCAGTCGGACAGAAGTGAACACTGAAGCTTTCTTT.

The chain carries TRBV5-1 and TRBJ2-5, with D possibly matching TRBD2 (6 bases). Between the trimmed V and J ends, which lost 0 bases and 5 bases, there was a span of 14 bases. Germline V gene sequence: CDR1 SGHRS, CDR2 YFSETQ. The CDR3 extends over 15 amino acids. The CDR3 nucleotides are TGCGCCAGCAGCTTGGCTGGCGGGATACGGGAGACCCAGTACTTC. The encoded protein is CASSLAGGIRETQYF.

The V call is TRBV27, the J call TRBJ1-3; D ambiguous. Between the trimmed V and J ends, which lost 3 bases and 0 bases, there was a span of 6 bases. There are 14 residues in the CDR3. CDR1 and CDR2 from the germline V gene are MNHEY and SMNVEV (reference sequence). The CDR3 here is CASSFSGSGNTIYF. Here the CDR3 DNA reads TGTGCCAGCAGTTTCTCGGGCTCTGGAAACACCATATATTTT.

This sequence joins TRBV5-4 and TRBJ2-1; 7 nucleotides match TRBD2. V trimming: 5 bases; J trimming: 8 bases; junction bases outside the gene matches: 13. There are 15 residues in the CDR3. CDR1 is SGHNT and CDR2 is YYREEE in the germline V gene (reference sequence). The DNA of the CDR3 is TGTGCCAGCAGGAGCGGGACTTTCGCTCTCGATGAGCAGTTCTTC. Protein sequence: CASRSGTFALDEQFF.

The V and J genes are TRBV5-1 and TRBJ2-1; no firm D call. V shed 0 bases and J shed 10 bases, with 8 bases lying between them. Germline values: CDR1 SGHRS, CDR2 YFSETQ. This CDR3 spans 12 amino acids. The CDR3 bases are TGCGCCAGCAGCTTGGGGGTAGGCGAGCAGTTCTTC. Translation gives CASSLGVGEQFF.

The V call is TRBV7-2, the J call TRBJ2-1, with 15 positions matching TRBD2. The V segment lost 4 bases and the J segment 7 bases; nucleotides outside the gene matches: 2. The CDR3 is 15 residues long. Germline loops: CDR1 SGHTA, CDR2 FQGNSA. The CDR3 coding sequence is TGTGCCAGCAGCTGGACTAGCGGGGGGGAGAATGAGCAGTTCTTC. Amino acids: CASSWTSGGENEQFF.